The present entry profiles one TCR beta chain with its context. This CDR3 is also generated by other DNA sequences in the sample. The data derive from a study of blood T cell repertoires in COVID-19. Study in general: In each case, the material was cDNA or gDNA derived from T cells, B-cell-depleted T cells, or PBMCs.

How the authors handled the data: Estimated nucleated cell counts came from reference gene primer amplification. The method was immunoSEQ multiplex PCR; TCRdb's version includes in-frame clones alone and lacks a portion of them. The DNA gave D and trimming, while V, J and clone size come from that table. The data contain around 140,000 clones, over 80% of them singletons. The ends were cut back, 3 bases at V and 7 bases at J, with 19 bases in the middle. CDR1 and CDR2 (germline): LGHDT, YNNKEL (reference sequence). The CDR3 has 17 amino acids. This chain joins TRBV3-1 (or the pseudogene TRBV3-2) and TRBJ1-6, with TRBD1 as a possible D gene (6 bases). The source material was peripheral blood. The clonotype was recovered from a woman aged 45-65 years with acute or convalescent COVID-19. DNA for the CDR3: TGTGCCAGCAGCCAGGGGGCCCCGCAAGGTTCAAATTCACCCCTCCACTTT. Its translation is CASSQGAPQGSNSPLHF.